A selection of T cell receptor beta chains follows, all from one sample in a study of regulatory T cells in long-lasting Graves disease. One entry per CDR3 protein results from TCRdb running MiXCR on the multiplex PCR reads. The sample carries roughly 400,000 distinct CDR3 sequences, over 20% recorded once. Material: peripheral blood mononuclear cells (PBMCs), obtained when the disease was refractory, from a patient treated with antithyroid drugs. The receptors were gathered from a female donor with Graves disease. Both conserved end residues are part of each CDR3. D genes are given only for firm matches. A row's size may be missing; if present it is once, few, many or a size class.

D	J	V	size	DNA	CDR3
-	TRBJ2-7	TRBV20-1	-	TGCAGTGCAACTCGGGACACGCGTTCCTACGAGCAGTACTTC	CSATRDTRSYEQYF
TRBD1	TRBJ1-2	TRBV20-1	-	TGCAGTGCTCTCCCCCCCGAGACAGGGCCCTATGGCTACACCTTC	CSALPPETGPYGYTF
-	TRBJ1-6	TRBV12-3/TRBV12-4	many	TGTGCCAGCAGTTTAAAGGCCAATTCACCCCTCCACTTT	CASSLKANSPLHF
TRBD1	TRBJ2-7	TRBV27	-	TGTGCCAGCAGTACGCCCCGGGACAGGGACTCCTACGAGCAGTACTTC	CASSTPRDRDSYEQYF
-	TRBJ2-5	TRBV14	-	TGTGCCAGCAGCCGTTTCGGGGGCCCAGAGACCCAGTACTTC	CASSRFGGPETQYF
-	TRBJ2-2	TRBV7-9	-	TGTGCCAGCAGCTTAGATGACTCCGCCGCGAACACCGGGGAGCTGTTTTTT	CASSLDDSAANTGELFF
TRBD1	TRBJ1-5	TRBV4-1	-	TGCGCCAGCAGCCAATCTGGACAGGGGCCCAATCAGCCCCAGCATTTT	CASSQSGQGPNQPQHF
-	TRBJ2-5	TRBV5-1	-	TGCGCCAGCAGCCTGGACGGGCTCCAAGAGACCCAGTACTTC	CASSLDGLQETQYF
-	TRBJ1-2	TRBV28	many	TGTGCCAGCAGTTTGTCTCAGGGATATGGCTACACCTTC	CASSLSQGYGYTF
TRBD2	TRBJ2-1	TRBV6-1	-	TGTGCCAGCAGGGAGGATATGAGCGGGAGCTACAATGAGCAGTTCTTC	CASREDMSGSYNEQFF
TRBD2	TRBJ2-7	TRBV3-1	few	TGTGCCAGCAGCCAAAACGGAGCGGGAGAGAACGAGCAGTACTTC	CASSQNGAGENEQYF
TRBD1	TRBJ2-7	TRBV28	many	TGTGCCAGCAGTCCGTCGACAGGGGGAGCCTACGAGCAGTACTTC	CASSPSTGGAYEQYF
TRBD1	TRBJ2-2	TRBV3-1	-	TGTGCCAGCAGCAAGACAGGGATTCCCGGGGAGCTGTTTTTT	CASSKTGIPGELFF
-	TRBJ2-7	TRBV4-2	few	TGTGCCAGCAGCCCTAACTGGGGGGAGTCAACCTACGAGCAGTACTTC	CASSPNWGESTYEQYF
TRBD1	TRBJ1-1	TRBV28	many	TGTGCCAGCAGTTTCGACAGGGTCACTGAAGCTTTCTTT	CASSFDRVTEAFF
-	TRBJ2-4	TRBV7-2	-	TGTGCCAGCAGCTTAGATGGCGGGGAAAACATTCAGTACTTC	CASSLDGGENIQYF
-	TRBJ2-6	TRBV30	-	TGTGCCTGGGAGGGCAGGGTGGGGTCTGGGGCCAACGTCCTGACTTTC	CAWEGRVGSGANVLTF
-	TRBJ2-5	TRBV6-1	many	TGTGCCAGCAGTGGGACAGGCGGGGGTTTTCAAGAGACCCAGTACTTC	CASSGTGGGFQETQYF
-	TRBJ1-6	TRBV5-4	-	TGTGCCAGCAGCTTACCGGGACAACCTTTTTCACCCCTCCACTTT	CASSLPGQPFSPLHF
-	TRBJ2-7	TRBV2	many	TGTGCCACCTCGTGGGGGGCCTACGAGCAGTACTTC	CATSWGAYEQYF
-	TRBJ2-7	TRBV15	many	TGTGCCACCTCGGGCGAATCCTACGAGCAGTACTTC	CATSGESYEQYF
-	TRBJ1-1	TRBV7-3	many	TGTGCCAGCAGCTTAAAAGCGAACACTGAAGCTTTCTTT	CASSLKANTEAFF
-	TRBJ1-5	TRBV20-1	few	TGCAGTGCTAGAGAATGGGGGGACCACCAGCCCCAGCATTTT	CSAREWGDHQPQHF
TRBD1	TRBJ2-5	TRBV28	many	TGTGCCAGCAGTTTAGAGGGGGCCCTTACGGCCCAGTACTTC	CASSLEGALTAQYF
-	TRBJ2-2	TRBV28	many	TGTGCCAGCAGTTCTGGACGCCTGAACACCGGGGAGCTGTTTTTT	CASSSGRLNTGELFF
-	TRBJ2-2	TRBV6-1	few	TGTGCCAGCAGGACCGACAGGACCACCGGGGAGCTGTTTTTT	CASRTDRTTGELFF
-	TRBJ1-5	TRBV12-3/TRBV12-4	-	TGTGCCAGCAATTTATATGGGGGAAGCAATCAGCCCCAGCATTTT	CASNLYGGSNQPQHF
-	TRBJ2-2	TRBV7-9	few	TGTGCCAGCAGCTTTACGGGGGCCGGGCCCGGGGAGCTGTTTTTT	CASSFTGAGPGELFF
-	TRBJ1-1	TRBV12-3/TRBV12-4	many	TGTGCCAGCCGGAGAAGAATGAACACTGAAGCTTTCTTT	CASRRRMNTEAFF
TRBD1	TRBJ1-1	TRBV5-1	few	TGCGCCAGCAGCTCGAATATACAGGGGGGACACACTGAAGCTTTCTTT	CASSSNIQGGHTEAFF
-	TRBJ2-6	TRBV19	-	TGTGCCAGTATCCGCGGAGGCTCTGGGGCCAACGTCCTGACTTTC	CASIRGGSGANVLTF
TRBD1	TRBJ2-7	TRBV6-1	many	TGTGCCAGCAGTGAATCCGTCAGGGGGCTATTGGGGCAGTACTTC	CASSESVRGLLGQYF
-	TRBJ1-2	TRBV10-1	-	TGCGCCAGCAGTGGGTTCGAGGTCAGGATCTTGCGCTTC	CASSGFEVRILRF
-	TRBJ2-2	TRBV24-1	few	TGTGCCACCAAGGACACCCGGAACACCGGGGAGCTGTTTTTT	CATKDTRNTGELFF
TRBD2	TRBJ2-1	TRBV20-1	-	TGCAGTGCTAGAGATGAGCTAGCGGGAACCCTCTCCTACAATGAGCAGTTCTTC	CSARDELAGTLSYNEQFF
TRBD2	TRBJ2-7	TRBV5-1	-	TGCGCCAGCAGCGAGACTAGCGGGACCGGGGTCGAGCAGTACTTC	CASSETSGTGVEQYF
-	TRBJ2-7	TRBV9	-	TGTGCCAGCAGCCAGAATTCCTCCCCGGAAGACTACGAGCAGTACTTC	CASSQNSSPEDYEQYF
-	TRBJ2-7	TRBV20-1	-	TGCAGTGCTAACCCTCCATCGACAGGCTACGAGCAGTACTTC	CSANPPSTGYEQYF
-	TRBJ2-5	TRBV7-6	few	TGTGCCAGCAGCTTAGTTAGAGGAGAGACCCAGTACTTC	CASSLVRGETQYF
-	TRBJ2-6	TRBV19	few	TGTGCCACCGCTAAGGGGGGATCAGGGGCCAACGTCCTGACTTTC	CATAKGGSGANVLTF
-	TRBJ2-7	TRBV29-1	-	TGCAGCGTTGTAGCGCCATCCTACGAGCAGTACTTC	CSVVAPSYEQYF
-	TRBJ2-7	TRBV7-9	many	TGTGCCAGCAGCTTAGGTTCGTCCCACGAGCAGTACTTC	CASSLGSSHEQYF
-	TRBJ1-2	TRBV12-3/TRBV12-4	many	TGTGCCAGCAGTTTGGGGGCCGGGGGGCGGGCTGGCTACACCTTC	CASSLGAGGRAGYTF
-	TRBJ2-7	TRBV2	many	TGTGCCAGCAGTGAAGCAAACAGGGAGTACGAGCAGTACTTC	CASSEANREYEQYF
TRBD1	TRBJ1-1	TRBV10-3	few	TGTGCCATCAGTGAGGACAGGGATTTGACTGAAGCTTTCTTT	CAISEDRDLTEAFF
-	TRBJ2-7	TRBV10-3	many	TGTGCCATCAGGGGTGACAGCTCCTACGAGCAGTACTTC	CAIRGDSSYEQYF
-	TRBJ2-1	TRBV2	many	TGTGCCAGCAGTGAGGGGAAGGAGGATGAGCAGTTCTTC	CASSEGKEDEQFF
-	TRBJ1-2	TRBV6-1	many	TGTGCCAGCAGCGGGGACAAGGCCCACACTAACTATGGCTACACCTTC	CASSGDKAHTNYGYTF
TRBD1	TRBJ2-7	TRBV7-2	-	TGTGCCAGCAGTTTTAGGACAGGAGACCCCTACGAGCAGTACTTC	CASSFRTGDPYEQYF
-	TRBJ1-5	TRBV28	many	TGTGCCAGCAGTCGGAACGGATTTTCTCAGCCCCAGCATTTT	CASSRNGFSQPQHF
-	TRBJ2-7	TRBV6-2/TRBV6-3	-	TGTGCCAGCAGCCTCCCGGGGCGCGTTTTCTCCTACGAGCAGTACTTC	CASSLPGRVFSYEQYF
TRBD2	TRBJ2-7	TRBV20-1	many	TGCAGTGGCGATAGGACTAGCGGGACCCACGAGCAGTACTTC	CSGDRTSGTHEQYF
TRBD1	TRBJ2-7	TRBV27	many	TGTGCCAGCAGACCCGGGACAGCGGCCTACGAGCAGTACTTC	CASRPGTAAYEQYF